These 13 T cell receptor beta chains came from one sample sequenced in a study of control samples from healthy donors and cancer patients. Using immunoSEQ multiplex PCR, the repertoire was profiled, and TCRdb retains in-frame clones only, with some absent. The sample includes tens of thousands of clones, around 92% of them seen just once. The source material was PBMCs. Source of these receptors: a man aged 50-59 years with lung cancer.

The rearrangement joins TRBV7-2 to TRBJ2-3, with D unresolved. The ends were cut back, 3 bases at V and 13 bases at J, with 20 bases in the middle. The germline gives CDR1 SGHTA, CDR2 FQGNSA. CDR3 length: 14 residues. CDR3 coding DNA: TGTGCCAGCAGCTTTTCCGCGAATGGAGCACCCGAGTATTTT. Translating it yields CASSFSANGAPEYF. The full variable domain, with the rest looked up from reference TRBV7-2 and TRBJ2-3, is GAGVSQSPSNKVTEKGKDVELRCDPISGHTALYWYRQSLGQGLEFLIYFQGNSAPDKSGLPSDRFSAERTGGSVSTLTIQRTQQEDSAVYLCASSFSANGAPEYFGPGTRLTVL.

This chain uses TRBV9 with TRBJ1-3; D unclear. There are 14 residues in the CDR3. Looked up from germline, CDR1 is SGDLS and CDR2 is YYNGEE. V was trimmed by 1 base and J by 3 bases, leaving 8 bases between them. DNA of the CDR3: TGTGCCAGCAGCGTATCCAGAGGTGGAAACACCATATATTTT. Encoded protein: CASSVSRGGNTIYF. Together with reference TRBV9 and TRBJ1-3, the CDR3 gives the full variable domain: DSGVTQTPKHLITATGQRVTLRCSPRSGDLSVYWYQQSLDQGLQFLIQYYNGEERAKGNILERFSAQQFPDLHSELNLSSLELGDSALYFCASSVSRGGNTIYFGEGSWLTVV.

The V and J genes are TRBV10-3 and TRBJ1-1, with D hard to call. This CDR3 is 13 amino acids long. V was pared by 6 bases and J by 1 base, with 9 bases between. Germline CDR1 reads ENHRY; CDR2 reads SYGVKD. The CDR3 DNA reads TGTGCCATCAGAAGTACAGCGAACACTGAAGCTTTCTTT. Translation: CAIRSTANTEAFF.

The chain combines TRBV7-9 with TRBJ2-7; maybe TRBD1 (5 bases). CDR1 and CDR2 from the germline V gene are SEHNR and FQNEAQ (reference sequence). The CDR3 has 16 amino acids. The V end lost 2 bases, the J end lost 0 bases, and 14 bases lay between the germline ends. This chain's CDR3 is CASSLIYRPDSYEQYF. In DNA, the CDR3 is TGTGCCAGCAGCTTAATCTACAGGCCGGACTCCTACGAGCAGTACTTC.

This clone was seen more than once but under ten times. The chain couples TRBV4-3 to TRBJ1-6; D is ambiguous. The CDR3 contains 14 residues. Per the germline V gene, CDR1 is LGHNA and CDR2 is YSLEER. V was clipped by 1 base and J by 11 bases, with 12 bases between them. The CDR3 loop is CASSQASPLAPLHF. Written as DNA, the CDR3 is TGCGCCAGCAGCCAAGCGAGCCCCTTGGCACCCCTCCACTTT.

The V call is TRBV9, the J call TRBJ2-1; 8 bases match TRBD2. The CDR3 contains 15 residues. The germline gives CDR1 SGDLS, CDR2 YYNGEE. V gave up 2 bases and J gave up 6 bases; unmatched junction bases: 7. CDR3 DNA: TGTGCCAGCAGCGTCGGGACTAGTTCCCCCAATGAGCAGTTCTTC. Translated, it gives CASSVGTSSPNEQFF.

The chain couples TRBV12-3 or TRBV12-4 to TRBJ2-1; the match to TRBD2 covers 9 bases. The CDR3 sequence is 13 residues long. Trimming at V came to 5 bases and at J to 9 bases, leaving 5 bases not matched to a gene. The CDR3 is CASSRTSVGEQFF. DNA for the CDR3: TGTGCCAGCAGTCGGACTAGCGTCGGTGAGCAGTTCTTC.

The chain has TRBV20-1 and TRBJ1-1; tentative D call: TRBD1 (5 bases). The CDR3 spans 12 residues. CDR1 is DFQATT, CDR2 SNEGSKA, per germline (reference sequence). V was pared by 3 bases and J by 7 bases, with 12 bases between. The CDR3 coding sequence is TGCAGTGCTAGTTCAGGGAGGGTTGAAGCTTTCTTT. Translation: CSASSGRVEAFF.

This chain connects TRBV3-1 (or the pseudogene TRBV3-2) to TRBJ2-3; 9 bases fit TRBD1. V trimming: 3 bases; J trimming: 4 bases; junction bases outside the gene matches: 14. Germline-derived CDR1 and CDR2 are LGHDT and YNNKEL (reference sequence). This CDR3 comprises 18 residues. The CDR3 DNA reads as TGTGCCAGCAGCCAGGAAACGCCGGTCGGGACAGGGCCAGATACGCAGTATTTT. Amino acids: CASSQETPVGTGPDTQYF.

The chain combines TRBV6-2 or TRBV6-3 with TRBJ2-1, with 14 bases aligning to TRBD2. V lost 6 bases, J lost 7 bases, and 2 bases stayed unmatched. CDR1 MNHEY and CDR2 SVGEGT come from the germline V gene. The CDR3 totals 14 residues. The CDR3 here is CASSRLAGGNEQFF. The DNA for the CDR3 is TGTGCCAGCAGCCGACTAGCGGGGGGGAATGAGCAGTTCTTC.

The J gene is TRBJ1-1, the V gene TRBV5-5; 9 bases are a match to TRBD1. The V and J ends lost 2 bases and 1 base, in that order; junction bases with no gene match: 6. Germline V gives CDR1 SGHKS, CDR2 YYEKEE (reference sequence). The CDR3 sequence is 16 residues long. The CDR3 coding sequence is TGTGCCAGCAGCTTAACCGGGACAGGGAGGAACACTGAAGCTTTCTTT. Amino acids: CASSLTGTGRNTEAFF.

J is TRBJ1-1 and V is TRBV21-1. TRBV21-1 counts as a pseudogene. The CDR3 is made up of 11 amino acids. In nucleotides, the CDR3 is TGTGCCAAAAAGGAGAACACTGAAGCTTTCTTT. Translation gives CAKKENTEAFF.

The chain carries TRBV9 and TRBJ1-5; the match to TRBD1 covers 8 bases. The CDR3 consists of 14 residues. The J segment lost 7 bases and the V segment lost 2 bases, leaving 5 bases of the junction unmatched. Germline assignment: CDR1 SGDLS and CDR2 YYNGEE. The CDR3 DNA reads TGTGCCAGCAGCGTGACAGGGGAGTGGCAGCCCCAGCATTTT. It codes for CASSVTGEWQPQHF.